Each of the 27 T cell receptor beta chains below was sequenced from the same sample in a study of T cells in localized non-small cell lung cancer. TCRdb's copy holds only in-frame clones and misses some; the assay was immunoSEQ multiplex PCR. The sample has around 31,000 clones, approximately 90% seen once. Sample: peripheral blood, taken before any cancer treatment. The receptors originated from a woman aged 35-75 years with stage I lung adenocarcinoma.

The chain is built from TRBV27 and TRBJ1-6; D may be TRBD1 (5 bases). The V gene's germline CDR1 is MNHEY and CDR2 SMNVEV (reference sequence). With 5 bases removed from V and 13 bases from J, the gap between germline ends came to 18 bases. This CDR3 is built from 14 residues. In DNA form, the CDR3 reads TGTGCCAGCAGTGGGACCGGGGACCTCTTCCCCCTCCACTTT. As protein: CASSGTGDLFPLHF.

V usage is TRBV28 and J usage is TRBJ1-5; D remains unclear. The CDR3 totals 13 residues. Germline assignment: CDR1 MDHEN and CDR2 SYDVKM. V was pared by 3 bases and J by 3 bases, with 6 bases between. The CDR3 protein is CASSFANNQPQHF. In nucleotides, the CDR3 is TGTGCCAGCAGTTTTGCGAACAATCAGCCCCAGCATTTT.

J is TRBJ1-2 and V is TRBV9; the match to TRBD1 covers 8 bases. Germline-derived CDR1 and CDR2 are SGDLS and YYNGEE. The CDR3 sequence is 15 residues long. J was trimmed by 2 bases and V by 4 bases; bases with no gene match: 7. This chain's CDR3 is CASSPRQGKNYGYTF. In DNA form, the CDR3 reads TGTGCCAGCAGCCCCCGACAGGGGAAGAACTATGGCTACACCTTC.

The rearrangement joins TRBV28 to TRBJ1-4, with D perhaps matching TRBD1 (5 bases). Germline-derived CDR1 and CDR2 are MDHEN and SYDVKM. The V gene lost 6 bases and the J gene lost 6 bases, with 14 bases spanning the gap. The length of the CDR3 is 14 residues. The CDR3 sequence: CASSLPQGDEKLFF. The CDR3 DNA is TGTGCCAGCAGCCTCCCGCAGGGCGATGAAAAACTGTTTTTT.

The count of this clone is one. The gene calls are TRBV7-2 and TRBJ1-1; D call uncertain. Germline-derived CDR1 and CDR2 are SGHTA and FQGNSA. Trimming removed 3 bases from V and 1 base from J, with 9 bases in between. The CDR3 spans 14 residues. The CDR3 DNA reads TGTGCCAGCAGCTTTGATAGGGCGAACACTGAAGCTTTCTTT. Translated: CASSFDRANTEAFF.

The chain joins TRBV28 to TRBJ1-6, with a tentative D call TRBD1 (5 bases). Germline CDR1 is MDHEN and CDR2 is SYDVKM. V shed 2 bases and J shed 7 bases, with 12 bases lying between them. This CDR3 comprises 15 residues. The DNA of the CDR3 is TGTGCCAGCAGTTTAGGCCGTCAGGGCAATTCACCCCTCCACTTT. Its translation is CASSLGRQGNSPLHF.

The chain joins TRBV19 to TRBJ1-2; possible D gene TRBD1, 6 bases. The CDR3 is 15 residues long. V lost 7 bases to trimming and J lost 7 bases, with 22 bases between them. CDR1 and CDR2 (germline): LNHDA, SQIVND (reference sequence). CDR3 sequence (DNA): TGTGCCAGTACCCCACGCCGAGGGAGGGGGGGTGGCTACACCTTC. Translating it yields CASTPRRGRGGGYTF. Looking up the rest from reference TRBV19 and TRBJ1-2 gives the full variable domain: DGGITQSPKYLFRKEGQNVTLSCEQNLNHDAMYWYRQDPGQGLRLIYYSQIVNDFQKGDIAEGYSVSREKKESFPLTVTSAQKNPTAFYLCASTPRRGRGGGYTFGSGTRLTVV.

This clone was observed once. This chain links TRBV11-3 with TRBJ2-7; the D gene is possibly TRBD2 (6 bases). Germline CDR1 SGHNT, CDR2 YENEEA. There are 13 residues in the CDR3. The V end lost 4 bases, the J end lost 0 bases, and 7 bases lay between the germline ends. CDR3 residues: CASSWGDSYEQYF. The CDR3 DNA sequence: TGTGCCAGCAGCTGGGGGGACTCCTACGAGCAGTACTTC.

This sequence joins TRBV7-8 and TRBJ2-1; TRBD2 might be the D (6 bases). Germline CDR1 SGHVS, CDR2 FQNEAQ. With 1 base removed from V and 7 bases from J, the gap between germline ends came to 8 bases. The CDR3 totals 13 residues. The CDR3 sequence: CASSLGLANEQFF. The CDR3 bases are TGTGCCAGCAGCTTAGGCCTAGCGAATGAGCAGTTCTTC.

This clone was counted a few times. This sequence joins TRBV9 and TRBJ2-7; 14 bases are shared with TRBD2. J was trimmed by 5 bases and V by 3 bases; bases with no gene match: 7. Germline CDR1 SGDLS, CDR2 YYNGEE. The CDR3 is 16 residues long. CDR3 residues: CASSGQLGLAGDEQYF. The CDR3 DNA follows: TGTGCCAGCAGCGGGCAACTGGGACTAGCGGGAGACGAGCAGTACTTC.

The rearrangement links TRBV19 to TRBJ2-5; D is unresolved. The CDR3 has 14 amino acids. Trimming took off 6 bases at V and 4 bases at J, with 15 bases between the two ends. Germline lookup yields CDR1 LNHDA and CDR2 SQIVND (reference sequence). In DNA form, the CDR3 reads TGTGCCAGTAGAACGACGGGCGGACCAGAGACCCAGTACTTC. This translates into CASRTTGGPETQYF.

Note on this clone: A read error may account for a junction end that differs from germline. The V call is TRBV6-1, the J call TRBJ1-5; TRBD1 agrees at 7 bases. Germline assignment: CDR1 MNHNS and CDR2 SASEGT. The CDR3 spans 15 residues. The CDR3 DNA reads as TGTGACAGCAGTCCTCCAGGACAGGGCAATCAGCCCCAGCATTTT. This encodes CDSSPPGQGNQPQHF.

The chain carries TRBV7-2 and TRBJ1-2; 7 bases line up with TRBD1. V shed 10 bases, J shed 2 bases, and the junction held 16 bases outside the gene matches. The CDR3 has 16 residues. CDR1 is SGHTA and CDR2 is FQGNSA in the germline V gene. The CDR3 nucleotides are TGTGCCAAGACCCAGGGAGGGCAGGGGGGAAACTATGGCTACACCTTC. This gives the protein CAKTQGGQGGNYGYTF.

The chain combines TRBV29-1 with TRBJ2-1; 7 bases are a match to TRBD2. Germline loops: CDR1 SQVTM, CDR2 ANQGSEA. The CDR3 contains 13 residues. J was trimmed by 0 bases and V by 4 bases; bases with no gene match: 0. The CDR3 sequence: CSVGGGSYNEQFF. The CDR3 nucleotides are TGCAGCGTTGGGGGGGGCTCCTACAATGAGCAGTTCTTC.

About this clone: The missing conserved phenylalanine or tryptophan at the end of this CDR3 makes a read error likely. It is unclear where the CDR3 begins or ends on the DNA, so no DNA is shown, and the CDR3 is as TCRdb lists it. The chain uses TRBV6-1 and TRBJ2-7; the tabulated D call, TRBD2, remains unverified against the DNA. The CDR3 has 12 residues if both end residues are counted. Germline CDR1 is MNHNS and CDR2 is SASEGT. The CDR3 here is CASSERLAGGEI.

The chain links TRBV9 to TRBJ2-5, with D perhaps assigned TRBD1 or TRBD2 (6 bases each). The germline V gene has CDR1 SGDLS and CDR2 YYNGEE. The V end lost 0 bases, the J end lost 3 bases, and 9 bases lay between the germline ends. The CDR3 has 14 amino acids. DNA for the CDR3: TGTGCCAGCAGCGTAGGAAGGGGGGAAGAGACCCAGTACTTC. Translation: CASSVGRGEETQYF.

The CDR3 nucleotides are TGTGCCAGCAGCTTGGGGCCGGGACAGGGAAGTTTCTTC. It encodes CASSLGPGQGSFF. J is TRBJ2-1 and V is TRBV5-4, with 9 bases aligning to TRBD1. This CDR3 contains 13 residues. CDR1 is SGHNT, CDR2 YYREEE, per germline (reference sequence). After removal of 0 bases from V and 16 bases from J, the junction contained 8 bases not matched to a gene. The variable domain in full, completed from reference TRBV5-4 and TRBJ2-1, reads ETGVTQSPTHLIKTRGQQVTLRCSSQSGHNTVSWYQQALGQGPQFIFQYYREEENGRGNFPPRFSGLQFPNYSSELNVNALELDDSALYLCASSLGPGQGSFFGPGTRLTVL.

The chain combines TRBV5-4 with TRBJ2-7; TRBD2 matches 7 bases. The V gene's germline CDR1 is SGHNT and CDR2 YYREEE (reference sequence). The ends lost 4 bases at V and 2 bases at J; junction bases unmatched: 6. CDR3 length: 14 amino acids. CDR3: CASSPWGGAYEQYF. DNA of the CDR3: TGTGCCAGCAGCCCCTGGGGGGGGGCCTACGAGCAGTACTTC.

The J gene is TRBJ1-4, the V gene TRBV30, with TRBD1 as a possible D gene (5 bases). Germline assignment: CDR1 GTSNPN and CDR2 SVGIG (reference sequence). V was trimmed by 2 bases and J by 8 bases, leaving 9 bases between them. The CDR3 loop spans 12 amino acids. CDR3: CAWSRDGEKLFF. The CDR3 bases are TGTGCCTGGAGTCGGGACGGGGAAAAACTGTTTTTT.

The chain couples TRBV28 to TRBJ1-5; TRBD1 might be the D (6 bases). The CDR3 extends over 13 amino acids. V lost 2 bases to trimming and J lost 15 bases, with 17 bases between them. Germline lookup yields CDR1 MDHEN and CDR2 SYDVKM. The CDR3 here is CASSLGARGSWHF. CDR3 bases: TGTGCCAGCAGTTTAGGAGCGAGGGGGTCATGGCATTTT.

The rearrangement uses TRBV4-1 and TRBJ1-1; TRBD1 matches at 10 bases. Unmatched junction bases numbered 6, after V lost 1 base and J lost 1 base. CDR3 length: 17 residues. Germline values: CDR1 MGHRA, CDR2 YSYEKL. CDR3 sequence reads: CASSQAGTGVKNTEAFF. The CDR3 DNA follows: TGCGCCAGCAGCCAAGCCGGGACAGGGGTGAAGAACACTGAAGCTTTCTTT.

The rearrangement uses TRBV28 and TRBJ1-1; D unresolved. The CDR3 covers 12 residues. CDR1 and CDR2 (germline): MDHEN, SYDVKM. Between the trimmed V and J ends, which lost 7 bases and 4 bases, there was a span of 10 bases. The DNA for the CDR3 is TGTGCCAGCAATGACGGCGCCACTGAAGCTTTCTTT. It encodes CASNDGATEAFF.

The chain is built from TRBV28 and TRBJ1-2, with 8 bases identical to TRBD1. Per germline, CDR1 MDHEN and CDR2 SYDVKM. The CDR3 has 15 residues. V lost 6 bases to trimming and J lost 8 bases; unmatched junction nucleotides: 14. CDR3 in amino acids: CASSDLDRVSGGYTF. In DNA, the CDR3 is TGTGCCAGCAGCGACTTGGACAGGGTAAGCGGCGGCTACACCTTC.

This chain links TRBV18 with TRBJ1-3; D might be TRBD1 (5 bases). Trimming removed 2 bases at V and 0 bases at J, with 11 bases between. In germline, CDR1 is KGHSH, CDR2 LQKENI. The CDR3 contains 16 residues. CDR3: CASSPYDSSSGNTIYF. The CDR3 DNA reads as TGTGCCAGCTCACCATATGACAGTTCCTCTGGAAACACCATATATTTT.

This chain connects TRBV9 to TRBJ2-3; D is undetermined. The germline V gene has CDR1 SGDLS and CDR2 YYNGEE. The V and J ends lost 4 bases and 11 bases respectively, with 20 bases between them. The CDR3 consists of 14 residues. The CDR3 nucleotides are TGTGCCAGCAGCCCATCTAAAACCCAACCAGTGCAGTATTTT. This sequence encodes CASSPSKTQPVQYF.

The chain carries TRBV6-5 and TRBJ2-7; no firm D call. Trimming pared 5 bases from V and 5 bases from J, leaving 7 bases between. Germline V gene sequence: CDR1 MNHEY, CDR2 SVGAGI. The length of the CDR3 is 11 residues. The CDR3 sequence: CASSVSNEQYF. The DNA for the CDR3 is TGTGCCAGCAGTGTCTCTAACGAGCAGTACTTC.

This chain links TRBV18 with TRBJ2-1; the match to TRBD2 covers 8 bases. CDR3 length: 17 amino acids. Losses at the gene ends were 0 bases for V and 10 bases for J; bases not matched to a gene: 14. In germline, CDR1 is KGHSH, CDR2 LQKENI. The CDR3 DNA follows: TGTGCCAGCTCACCACCAGTGCTGCGGGGGGCGGGGTCGGAGCAGTTCTTC. As protein: CASSPPVLRGAGSEQFF.